The 10 T cell receptor beta chains below were found in one sample sequenced in a study of T cell responses to AZD1222 COVID-19 vaccine. Produced via immunoSEQ multiplex PCR; TCRdb's table is partial and in-frame only. The sample has about 110,000 clones; 90% are singletons. This specimen was peripheral blood, taken 28 days after the second AZD1222 dose. These receptor sequences come from an adult who received the AZD1222 COVID-19 vaccine.

The rearrangement joins TRBV19 to TRBJ1-6; 7 bases agree with TRBD1. This CDR3 has 16 residues. Per the germline V gene, CDR1 is LNHDA and CDR2 is SQIVND (reference sequence). V trimming: 5 bases; J trimming: 8 bases; junction bases outside the gene matches: 12. The CDR3 here is CASSLKWDSNDSPLHF. The CDR3 coding sequence is TGTGCCAGTAGTCTAAAGTGGGACAGTAATGATTCACCCCTCCACTTT.

The chain joins TRBV11-3 to TRBJ2-7, with D possibly being TRBD2 (6 bases). The CDR3 sequence is 15 residues long. CDR1 is SGHNT and CDR2 is YENEEA in the germline V gene. Trimming stripped 5 bases from V and 4 bases from J, with 18 bases between. The CDR3 reads CASSPAAGGGYEQYF. CDR3 in DNA: TGTGCCAGCAGCCCCGCCGCCGGGGGTGGGTACGAGCAGTACTTC. Full variable domain (remainder filled in from reference TRBV11-3 and TRBJ2-7): EAGVVQSPRYKIIEKKQPVAFWCNPISGHNTLYWYLQNLGQGPELLIRYENEEAVDDSQLPKDRFSAERLKGVDSTLKIQPAELGDSAVYLCASSPAAGGGYEQYFGPGTRLTVT.

The chain recombines TRBV12-3 or TRBV12-4 with TRBJ2-5; D might be TRBD1 or TRBD2, each matching 5 bases. This CDR3 has 12 amino acids. V was trimmed by 7 bases and J by 9 bases, leaving 15 bases between them. CDR3 loop: CASTQRVGPQYF. CDR3 bases: TGTGCCAGCACCCAAAGGGTGGGACCCCAGTACTTC.

The genes are TRBV5-6 and TRBJ1-3; a weak D match, TRBD1 (5 bases). With 4 bases removed from V and 0 bases from J, the gap between germline ends came to 17 bases. The CDR3 contains 17 residues. Germline V gives CDR1 SGHDT, CDR2 YYEEEE. CDR3 in DNA: TGTGCCAGCAGCGACTCGCGAGGTGGGGGCTCTGGAAACACCATATATTTT. Amino acid sequence: CASSDSRGGGSGNTIYF.

This clone was counted a single time. The chain couples TRBV5-8 to TRBJ2-1; no firm D call. The V and J ends lost 4 bases and 9 bases respectively, with 8 bases between them. This CDR3 has 11 residues. From germline, CDR1 is SGHTS and CDR2 YDEGEE. The CDR3 here is CASSAVVEQFF. The CDR3 DNA reads TGTGCCAGCAGCGCAGTGGTTGAGCAGTTCTTC.

V is TRBV5-1 and J is TRBJ2-3; D may be TRBD2 (5 bases). Germline V gives CDR1 SGHRS, CDR2 YFSETQ. Trimming removed 0 bases from V and 6 bases from J, with 14 bases in between. The CDR3 length is 15 residues. CDR3 in DNA: TGCGCCAGCAGCTTGGGGTCAGGTGGACTGGATACGCAGTATTTT. Translating it yields CASSLGSGGLDTQYF.

The chain couples TRBV6-5 to TRBJ2-7; 8 bases agree with TRBD1. From germline, CDR1 is MNHEY and CDR2 SVGAGI. Losses at the gene ends were 5 bases for V and 4 bases for J; bases not matched to a gene: 7. This CDR3 has 14 amino acids. Written as DNA, the CDR3 is TGTGCCAGCAGTCCCCTTGGACAGGGTTACGAGCAGTACTTC. Translating it yields CASSPLGQGYEQYF.

This sequence joins TRBV7-2 and TRBJ1-3; no firm D call. This CDR3 has 16 residues. CDR1 is SGHTA and CDR2 is FQGNSA in the germline V gene. V lost 5 bases and J lost 0, with 14 bases in between. In DNA form, the CDR3 reads TGTGCCAGCAGCACCCACGACCCTAGCTCTGGAAACACCATATATTTT. This encodes CASSTHDPSSGNTIYF.

CDR3 in amino acids: CASSLPRGSTDTQYF. The DNA for the CDR3 is TGTGCCAGCAGCTTACCGCGAGGGAGCACAGATACGCAGTATTTT. V and J are TRBV7-9 and TRBJ2-3; possible D gene TRBD2, 5 bases. In germline, CDR1 is SEHNR, CDR2 FQNEAQ (reference sequence). The CDR3 is 15 residues long. The germline V and J ends were trimmed by 2 bases and 0 bases, with 9 bases remaining between them.

The chain has TRBV6-5 and TRBJ2-2; the match to TRBD2 covers 9 bases. This CDR3 contains 15 residues. V shed 7 bases and J 7 bases; nucleotides not matched to a gene: 10. The germline gives CDR1 MNHEY, CDR2 SVGAGI. CDR3 in amino acids: CASIELAGYYGELFF. CDR3 in DNA: TGTGCCAGCATCGAGCTAGCGGGGTACTACGGGGAGCTGTTTTTT.